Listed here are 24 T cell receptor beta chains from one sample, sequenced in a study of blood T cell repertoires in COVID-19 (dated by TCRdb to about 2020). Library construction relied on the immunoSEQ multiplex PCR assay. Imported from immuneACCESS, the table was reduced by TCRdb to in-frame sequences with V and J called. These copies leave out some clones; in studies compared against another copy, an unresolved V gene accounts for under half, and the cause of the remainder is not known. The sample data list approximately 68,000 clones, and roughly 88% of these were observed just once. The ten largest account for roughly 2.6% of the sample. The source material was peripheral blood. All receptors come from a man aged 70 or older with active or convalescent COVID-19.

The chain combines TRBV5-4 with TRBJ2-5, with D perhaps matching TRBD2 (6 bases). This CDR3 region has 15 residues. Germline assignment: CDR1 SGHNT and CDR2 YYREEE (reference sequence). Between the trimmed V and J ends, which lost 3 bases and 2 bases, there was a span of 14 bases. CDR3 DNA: TGTGCCAGCAGCTCCGGGAGAAGCCCGCAAGAGACCCAGTACTTC. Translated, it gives CASSSGRSPQETQYF.

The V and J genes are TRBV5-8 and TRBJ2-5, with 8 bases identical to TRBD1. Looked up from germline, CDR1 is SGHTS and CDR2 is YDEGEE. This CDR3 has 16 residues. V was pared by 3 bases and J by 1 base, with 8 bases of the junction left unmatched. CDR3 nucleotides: TGTGCCAGCAGCTCGGGCAGGGGGCTAGGCCAAGAGACCCAGTACTTC. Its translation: CASSSGRGLGQETQYF.

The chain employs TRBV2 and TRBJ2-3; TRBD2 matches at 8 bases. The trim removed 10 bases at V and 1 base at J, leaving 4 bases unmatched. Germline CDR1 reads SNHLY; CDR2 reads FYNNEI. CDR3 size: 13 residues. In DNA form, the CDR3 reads TGTGCCAATGCGCGGGGGGGCACAGATACGCAGTATTTT. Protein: CANARGGTDTQYF.

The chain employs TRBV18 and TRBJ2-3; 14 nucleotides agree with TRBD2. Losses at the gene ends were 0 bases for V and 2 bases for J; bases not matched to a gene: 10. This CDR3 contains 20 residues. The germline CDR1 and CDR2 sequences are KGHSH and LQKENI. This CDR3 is CASSPPLRLAGGPVTDTQYF. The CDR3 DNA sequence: TGTGCCAGCTCACCACCCCTCCGACTAGCGGGAGGGCCCGTCACAGATACGCAGTATTTT.

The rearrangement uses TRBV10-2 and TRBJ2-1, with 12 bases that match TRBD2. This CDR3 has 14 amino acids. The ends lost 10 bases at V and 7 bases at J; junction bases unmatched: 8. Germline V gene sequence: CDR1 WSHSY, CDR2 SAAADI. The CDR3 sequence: CAIKTSGGPNEQFF. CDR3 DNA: TGCGCCATCAAGACTAGCGGGGGTCCGAATGAGCAGTTCTTC.

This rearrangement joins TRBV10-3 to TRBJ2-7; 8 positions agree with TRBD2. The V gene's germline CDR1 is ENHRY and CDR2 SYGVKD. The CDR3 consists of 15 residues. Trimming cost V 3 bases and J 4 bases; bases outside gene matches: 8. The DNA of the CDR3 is TGTGCCATCAGTGACGCTAGCGGGTCTTATTACGAGCAGTACTTC. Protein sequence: CAISDASGSYYEQYF.

Written as DNA, the CDR3 is TGTGCCAGCAGTGAACCAGGGTATGGGGCCAACGTCCTGACTTTC. Its translation is CASSEPGYGANVLTF. V and J are TRBV6-1 and TRBJ2-6, with D perhaps matching TRBD1 (5 bases). Germline CDR1 MNHNS, CDR2 SASEGT. Trimming removed 2 bases at V and 3 bases at J, with 8 bases between. The CDR3 is 15 amino acids.

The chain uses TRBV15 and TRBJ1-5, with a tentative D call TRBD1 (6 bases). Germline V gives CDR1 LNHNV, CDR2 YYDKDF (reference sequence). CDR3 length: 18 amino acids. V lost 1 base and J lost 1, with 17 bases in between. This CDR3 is CATSRGTGREGSNQPQHF. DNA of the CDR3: TGTGCCACCAGCAGAGGTACAGGGAGGGAAGGGAGCAATCAGCCCCAGCATTTT.

CDR3 sequence reads: CASSLLAGDTDTQYF. CDR3 DNA sequence: TGCGCCAGCAGCTTACTAGCGGGAGACACAGATACGCAGTATTTT. The chain has TRBV5-1 and TRBJ2-3, with 11 bases matching TRBD2. Per germline, CDR1 SGHRS and CDR2 YFSETQ. The CDR3 is 15 residues long. After removal of 2 bases from V and 2 bases from J, the junction contained 1 base not matched to a gene.

CDR3 loop: CAWGTGTNQPQHF. CDR3 in DNA: TGTGCCTGGGGGACAGGGACGAATCAGCCCCAGCATTTT. V usage is TRBV30 and J usage is TRBJ1-5, with 9 bases lining up with TRBD1. The J segment lost 4 bases and the V segment lost 5 bases, leaving 3 bases of the junction unmatched. CDR3 length equals 13 residues. In germline, CDR1 is GTSNPN, CDR2 SVGIG (reference sequence). The complete variable domain, with remaining parts taken from reference TRBV30 and TRBJ1-5, reads SQTIHQWPATLVQPVGSPLSLECTVEGTSNPNLYWYRQAAGRGLQLLFYSVGIGQISSEVPQNLSASRPQDRQFILSSKKLLLSDSGFYLCAWGTGTNQPQHFGDGTRLSIL.

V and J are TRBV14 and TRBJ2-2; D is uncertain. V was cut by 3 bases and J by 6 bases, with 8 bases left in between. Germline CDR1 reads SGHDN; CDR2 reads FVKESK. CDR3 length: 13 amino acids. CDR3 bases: TGTGCCAGCAGCCAGTATCAGTCCGGGGAGCTGTTTTTT. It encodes CASSQYQSGELFF.

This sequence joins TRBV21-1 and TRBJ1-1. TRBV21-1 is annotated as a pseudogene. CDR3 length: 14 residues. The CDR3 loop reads CASHPGGGRAEAFF. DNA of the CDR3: TGTGCCAGCCACCCCGGGGGGGGGAGGGCTGAAGCTTTCTTT.

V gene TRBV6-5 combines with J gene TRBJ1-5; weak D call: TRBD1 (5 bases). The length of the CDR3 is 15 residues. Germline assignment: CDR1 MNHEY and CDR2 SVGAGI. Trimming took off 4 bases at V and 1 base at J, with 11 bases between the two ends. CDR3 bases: TGTGCCAGCAGTTCTACAGGAGAGAGCAATCAGCCCCAGCATTTT. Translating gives CASSSTGESNQPQHF.

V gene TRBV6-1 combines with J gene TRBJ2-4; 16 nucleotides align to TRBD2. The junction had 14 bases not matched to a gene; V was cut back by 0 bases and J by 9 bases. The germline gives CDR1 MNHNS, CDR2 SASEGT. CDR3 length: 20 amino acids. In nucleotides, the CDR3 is TGTGCCAGCAGTGAAGCGCTCAGTTGGGGGACTAGCGGGAGGGCGGGCATTCAGTACTTC. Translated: CASSEALSWGTSGRAGIQYF.

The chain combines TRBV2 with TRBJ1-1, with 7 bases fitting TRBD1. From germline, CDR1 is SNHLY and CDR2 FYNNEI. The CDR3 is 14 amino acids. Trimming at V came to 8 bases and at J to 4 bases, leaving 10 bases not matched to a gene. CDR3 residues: CASRLEGAITEAFF. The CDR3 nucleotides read TGTGCCAGCCGTCTCGAGGGGGCTATCACTGAAGCTTTCTTT.

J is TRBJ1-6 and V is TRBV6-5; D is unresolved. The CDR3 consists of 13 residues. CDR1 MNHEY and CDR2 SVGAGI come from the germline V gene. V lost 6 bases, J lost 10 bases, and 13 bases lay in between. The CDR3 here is CASRRDAESPLHF. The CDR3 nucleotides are TGTGCCAGCAGACGAGACGCGGAATCACCCCTCCACTTT.

In DNA form, the CDR3 reads TGCGCCAGCAGCGCGACTAGCGGAGTGCCTGGCGAGCAGTACTTC. Its translation: CASSATSGVPGEQYF. The J gene is TRBJ2-7, the V gene TRBV5-1, with 9 positions matching TRBD2. Unmatched junction bases numbered 11, after V lost 4 bases and J lost 6 bases. CDR3 size: 15 residues. Per germline, CDR1 SGHRS and CDR2 YFSETQ.

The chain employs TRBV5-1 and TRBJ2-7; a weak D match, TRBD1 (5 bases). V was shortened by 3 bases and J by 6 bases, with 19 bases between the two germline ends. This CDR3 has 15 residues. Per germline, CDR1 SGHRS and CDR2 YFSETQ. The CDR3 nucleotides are TGCGCCAGCAGCTCAAGAAGACAGAACGTTGGCGAGCAGTACTTC. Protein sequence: CASSSRRQNVGEQYF.

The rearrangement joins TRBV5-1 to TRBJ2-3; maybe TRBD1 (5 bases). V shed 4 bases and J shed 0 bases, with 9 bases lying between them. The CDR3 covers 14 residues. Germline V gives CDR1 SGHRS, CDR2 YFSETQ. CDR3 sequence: CASSQGYSTDTQYF. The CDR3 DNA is TGCGCCAGCAGCCAGGGTTATAGCACAGATACGCAGTATTTT.

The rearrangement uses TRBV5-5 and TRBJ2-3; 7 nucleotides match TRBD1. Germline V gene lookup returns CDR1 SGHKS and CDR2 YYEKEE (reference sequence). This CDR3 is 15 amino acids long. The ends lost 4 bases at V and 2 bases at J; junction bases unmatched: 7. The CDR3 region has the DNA TGTGCCAGCAGCCCTAGACAGGGCTCCACAGATACGCAGTATTTT. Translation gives CASSPRQGSTDTQYF.

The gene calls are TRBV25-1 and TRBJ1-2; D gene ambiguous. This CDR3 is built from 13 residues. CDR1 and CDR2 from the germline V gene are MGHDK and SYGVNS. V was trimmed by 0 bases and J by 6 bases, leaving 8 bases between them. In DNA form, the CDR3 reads TGTGCCAGCAGTGAATACGGAGACCATGGCTACACCTTC. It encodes CASSEYGDHGYTF.

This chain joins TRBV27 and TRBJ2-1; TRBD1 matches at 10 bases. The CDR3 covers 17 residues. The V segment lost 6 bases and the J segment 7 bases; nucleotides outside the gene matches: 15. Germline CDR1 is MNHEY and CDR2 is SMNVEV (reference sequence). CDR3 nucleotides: TGTGCCAGCAGCTACACTCCCCGACAGGGGGCTGGAAATGAGCAGTTCTTC. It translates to CASSYTPRQGAGNEQFF.

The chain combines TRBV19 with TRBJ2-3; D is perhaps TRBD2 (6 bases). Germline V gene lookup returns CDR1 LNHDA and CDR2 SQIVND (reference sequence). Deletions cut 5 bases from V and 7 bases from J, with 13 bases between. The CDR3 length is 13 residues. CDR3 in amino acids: CASSVTSLNTQYF. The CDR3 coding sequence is TGTGCCAGTAGTGTCACTAGCCTTAATACGCAGTATTTT.

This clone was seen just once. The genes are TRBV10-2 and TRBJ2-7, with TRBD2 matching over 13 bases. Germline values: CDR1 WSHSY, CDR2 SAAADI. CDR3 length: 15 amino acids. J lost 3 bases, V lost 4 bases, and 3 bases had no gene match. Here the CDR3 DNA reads TGCGCCAGCAGTGGGACTAGCGGGGGATACTACGAGCAGTACTTC. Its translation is CASSGTSGGYYEQYF.